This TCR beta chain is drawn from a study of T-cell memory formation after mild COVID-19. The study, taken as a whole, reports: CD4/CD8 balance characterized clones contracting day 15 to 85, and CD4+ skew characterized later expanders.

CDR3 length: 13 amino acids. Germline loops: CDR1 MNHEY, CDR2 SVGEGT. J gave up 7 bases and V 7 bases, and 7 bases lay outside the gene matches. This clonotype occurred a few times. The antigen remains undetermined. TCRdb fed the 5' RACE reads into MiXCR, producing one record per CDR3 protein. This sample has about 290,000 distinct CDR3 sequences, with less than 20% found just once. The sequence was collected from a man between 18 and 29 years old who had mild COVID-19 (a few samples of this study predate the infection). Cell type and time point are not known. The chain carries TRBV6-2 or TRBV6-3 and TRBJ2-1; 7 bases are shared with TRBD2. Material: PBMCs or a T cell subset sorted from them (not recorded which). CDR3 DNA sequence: TGTGCCAGCACCTTCCTGCGGGGGAATGAGCAGTTCTTC. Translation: CASTFLRGNEQFF.